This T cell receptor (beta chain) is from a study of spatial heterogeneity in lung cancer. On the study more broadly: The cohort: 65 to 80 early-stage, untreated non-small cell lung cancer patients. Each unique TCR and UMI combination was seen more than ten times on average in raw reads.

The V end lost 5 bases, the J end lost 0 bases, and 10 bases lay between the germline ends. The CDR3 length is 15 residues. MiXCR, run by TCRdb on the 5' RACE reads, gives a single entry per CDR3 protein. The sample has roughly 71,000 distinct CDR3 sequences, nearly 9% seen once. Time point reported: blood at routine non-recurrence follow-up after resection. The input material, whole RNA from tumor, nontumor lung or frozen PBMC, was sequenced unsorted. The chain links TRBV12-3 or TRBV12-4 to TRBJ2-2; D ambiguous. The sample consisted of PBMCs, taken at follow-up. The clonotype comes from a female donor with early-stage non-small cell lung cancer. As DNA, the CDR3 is TGTGCCAGCAGTGTTCTAGTCTCGAACACCGGGGAGCTGTTTTTT. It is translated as CASSVLVSNTGELFF.